Listed here are 3 T cell receptor beta chains from one sample, sequenced in a study of early T cells in non-severe SARS-CoV-2 infection. TCRdb itself ran the 5' RACE reads through MiXCR, one entry per CDR3 protein. The data contain 80,000 or so distinct CDR3 sequences, about 12% of them singletons. The sequencing sample was made of whole blood. The receptors stem from an adult who was a healthcare worker with PCR-confirmed SARS-CoV-2 infection or an uninfected control (not recorded which).

A few counts support this clonotype. The chain joins TRBV9 to TRBJ1-5; no firm D call. V shed 0 bases and J shed 6 bases, with 7 bases lying between them. Germline CDR1 SGDLS, CDR2 YYNGEE. CDR3 size: 13 residues. The CDR3 DNA sequence: TGTGCCAGCAGCGTAGACTGGGTTCAGCCCCAGCATTTT. Its translation is CASSVDWVQPQHF.

The gene calls are TRBV2 and TRBJ2-7; 8 bases are shared with TRBD2. The germline CDR1 and CDR2 sequences are SNHLY and FYNNEI. Unmatched junction bases numbered 9, after V lost 11 bases and J lost 0 bases. CDR3 length: 14 residues. CDR3 bases: TGTGCCTCCCAGCGGGAGCCCGTCTCCTACGAGCAGTACTTC. This translates into CASQREPVSYEQYF.

The sample holds a few counts of this clonotype. The V gene is TRBV10-1, the J gene TRBJ2-5, with a weak D call TRBD2 (6 bases). Germline CDR1 and CDR2: WNHNN and SYGVQD (reference sequence). CDR3 length: 14 amino acids. V was clipped by 6 bases and J by 5 bases, with 16 bases between them. Here the CDR3 DNA reads TGCGCCAGCAGGGCGACCGGGAGCGGGGAGACCCAGTACTTC. As protein: CASRATGSGETQYF.